This T cell receptor beta chain was captured by sequencing in a study of T cells in Graves' hyperthyroidism and ophthalmopathy. Germline lookup yields CDR1 LGHNA and CDR2 YSLEER. This CDR3 contains 15 residues. The V gene end was trimmed by 4 bases and the J gene end by 4 bases; junction bases not matched to a gene: 7. This clonotype turned up a few times. Antigen: not known. Not enrolled were patients with uncontrolled infection, other autoimmune disease, pregnancy or lactation. From roughly 10 ml of fresh peripheral blood, PBMCs were isolated. Amplification of TCR beta CDR3 regions used RNA as the template. The HTBI primer set was used in a first-round RT-PCR of the TCR CDR3. TCRdb re-called the multiplex PCR reads with MiXCR, one entry per CDR3 protein. The table has approximately 220,000 distinct CDR3 sequences, around 18% seen once. Regarding the study as a whole: Stable hyperthyroidism was told apart from ophthalmopathy by a model built on 13 V-J features.

The TCR was taken from a man aged 35-49 years with Graves' hyperthyroidism. Sequencing input: blood. V gene TRBV4-3 combines with J gene TRBJ2-3; 8 positions match TRBD2. The CDR3 DNA reads TGCGCCAGCAGCCCCGGGGGGGTTGGGCCAGATACGCAGTATTTT. It yields the protein CASSPGGVGPDTQYF.